The rows below give T cell receptor beta chains drawn from one sample of a study of blood T cell repertoires in COVID-19. Profiling relied on immunoSEQ multiplex PCR, and the TCRdb table lists in-frame clones only, not all of them. The table has roughly 340,000 clones, around 87% seen once. The specimen was PBMCs or T cells enriched from blood (not recorded which). These receptor sequences come from a man aged 35-49 years in a cohort exposed to, infected with or recovered from COVID-19 (not recorded which). Both conserved end residues are part of each CDR3. D genes are given only for firm matches. Clone size is not always given. Where it is, it says once, few, many or a class for expanded clones.

j_call	d_call	clone_size	v_call	cdr3_aa	cdr3_nt
TRBJ1-5	NA	many	TRBV28	CASSPLGSGRQPQHF	TGTGCCAGCAGTCCACTTGGGTCAGGGCGGCAGCCCCAGCATTTT
TRBJ1-2	TRBD1	NA	TRBV7-2	CASSSRTGLNYGYTF	TGTGCCAGCAGCTCCCGGACAGGATTGAACTATGGCTACACCTTC
TRBJ2-5	TRBD2	many	TRBV5-1	CASSSTSVQETQYF	TGCGCCAGCAGCTCTACTAGCGTGCAAGAGACCCAGTACTTC
TRBJ2-7	NA	NA	TRBV10-3	CAIRDDRYHSYEQYF	TGTGCCATCAGGGATGACAGGTACCACTCCTACGAGCAGTACTTC
TRBJ1-3	NA	NA	TRBV18	CASSPQRPGQSSGNTIYF	TGTGCCAGCTCACCACAAAGGCCAGGACAGTCTTCTGGAAACACCATATATTTT
TRBJ2-7	NA	NA	TRBV9	CASSVKRAVNEQYF	TGTGCCAGCAGCGTAAAGCGGGCTGTAAACGAGCAGTACTTC
TRBJ1-5	NA	NA	TRBV24-1	CATSDRVAGNQPQHF	TGTGCCACCAGTGACAGGGTTGCGGGCAATCAGCCCCAGCATTTT
TRBJ1-1	NA	NA	TRBV3-1/TRBV3-2	CASSLGRRDTEAFF	TGTGCCAGCAGCCTAGGTAGGAGGGACACTGAAGCTTTCTTT
TRBJ1-1	TRBD1	NA	TRBV24-1	CATSDSGTGLTEAFF	TGTGCCACCAGTGATTCCGGGACAGGGCTAACTGAAGCTTTCTTT
TRBJ1-5	NA	NA	TRBV9	CASSVEGGSNQPQHF	TGTGCCAGCAGCGTAGAGGGGGGGAGCAATCAGCCCCAGCATTTT
TRBJ2-6	TRBD1	NA	TRBV7-3	CASSLTGGGTGPSGANVLTF	TGTGCCAGCAGCTTAACGGGGGGAGGGACAGGGCCCTCTGGGGCCAACGTCCTGACTTTC
TRBJ1-6	NA	once	TRBV6-5	CASSTLRDSPLHF	TGTGCCAGCAGTACCCTCAGGGATTCACCCCTCCACTTT